This T cell receptor (beta chain) was profiled in a study of blood T cells in healthy people across ages. Extraction yielded at least 6 micrograms of total RNA per sample. Germline CDR1 is LGHDT and CDR2 is YNNKEL (reference sequence). This CDR3 is built from 16 residues. Trimming pared 0 bases from V and 4 bases from J, leaving 13 bases between. Through a sample-barcoded 5' primer and a J-beta primer mix, a second PCR was run for roughly 7 to 12 cycles. Each CDR3 protein gets one entry after TCRdb re-called the 5' RACE reads with MiXCR. The profile shows 650,000 to 800,000 distinct CDR3 sequences, about 50% of them singletons.

The chain uses TRBV3-1 and TRBJ2-1, with D perhaps TRBD1 or TRBD2 (5 bases each). The receptor was derived from an elderly woman in good health. The sequenced material came from blood. The CDR3 DNA follows: TGTGCCAGCAGCCAAGAATCGCAGGGACGTTACAATGAGCAGTTCTTC. Translated: CASSQESQGRYNEQFF.